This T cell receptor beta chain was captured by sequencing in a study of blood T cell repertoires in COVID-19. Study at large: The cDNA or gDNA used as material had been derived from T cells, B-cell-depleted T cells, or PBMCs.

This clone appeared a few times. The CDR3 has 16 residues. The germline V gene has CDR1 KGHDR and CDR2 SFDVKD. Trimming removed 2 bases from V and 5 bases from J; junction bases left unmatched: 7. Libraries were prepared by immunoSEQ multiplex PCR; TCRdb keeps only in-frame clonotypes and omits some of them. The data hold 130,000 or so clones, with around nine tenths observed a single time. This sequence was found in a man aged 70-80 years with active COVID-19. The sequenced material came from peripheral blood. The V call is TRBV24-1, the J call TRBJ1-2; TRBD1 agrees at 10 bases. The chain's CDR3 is CATSDSGTGVQYGYTF. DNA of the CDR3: TGTGCCACCAGTGATTCCGGGACAGGGGTACAGTATGGCTACACCTTC.